The 7 T cell receptor beta chains below were found in one sample sequenced in a study of T-cell memory formation after mild COVID-19. Each CDR3 protein gets one entry after TCRdb re-called the 5' RACE reads with MiXCR. The sample includes approximately 450,000 distinct CDR3 sequences, 15% to 20% of them seen just once. Input material: PBMCs or a T cell subset sorted from them (not recorded which). The source is an adult woman who had mild COVID-19 (a few samples of this study predate the infection). Cell type and time point are not known.

The V gene is TRBV9, the J gene TRBJ2-1, with D possibly TRBD2 on 5 matching bases. Germline V CDR1 and CDR2: SGDLS, YYNGEE. Trimming cost V 3 bases and J 9 bases, with 13 bases left between them. The CDR3 extends over 13 amino acids. CDR3 nucleotides: TGTGCCAGCAGCGGACTCTCTGGGAGTGAGCAGTTCTTC. It is translated as CASSGLSGSEQFF.

In this sample, this clonotype turned up many times. The chain links TRBV12-3 or TRBV12-4 to TRBJ1-1; D is perhaps TRBD1 (5 bases). The CDR3 contains 14 residues. Trimming shortened V by 3 bases and J by 6 bases, and 14 bases separated the two germline ends. CDR3 DNA sequence: TGTGCCAGCAGTTTTACGGGGGTCCCCTCTGAAGCTTTCTTT. This translates into CASSFTGVPSEAFF.

V usage is TRBV2 and J usage is TRBJ2-1; D is possibly TRBD1 (5 bases). Germline CDR1 reads SNHLY; CDR2 reads FYNNEI. V gave up 2 bases and J gave up 11 bases, with 16 bases separating them. CDR3 size: 14 residues. Here the CDR3 DNA reads TGTGCCAGCAGTGAACTGGGGCTTTATTCGCAGCAGTTCTTC. Protein product: CASSELGLYSQQFF.

The V call is TRBV6-6, the J call TRBJ1-4, with unresolved D. The CDR3 is made up of 13 amino acids. Trimming cost V 7 bases and J 7 bases, with 13 bases left between them. Per the germline V gene, CDR1 is MNHNY and CDR2 is SVGAGI (reference sequence). CDR3 residues: CASTSMRSEKLFF. The CDR3, as DNA: TGTGCCAGCACTTCAATGAGGAGTGAAAAACTGTTTTTT.

The chain uses TRBV7-3 and TRBJ2-5; D is uncertain. The V end lost 0 bases, the J end lost 5 bases, and 10 bases lay between the germline ends. Germline V CDR1 and CDR2: SGHTA, FQGTGA. The CDR3 consists of 14 residues. In DNA, the CDR3 is TGTGCCAGCAGCTTAACCGGGTTTGGGGAGACCCAGTACTTC. This encodes CASSLTGFGETQYF.

This clonotype was seen only once. The V call is TRBV5-5, the J call TRBJ2-5; no definite D call. The V and J ends lost 6 bases and 1 base respectively, with 10 bases between them. The CDR3 is 13 amino acids. Germline V lookup: CDR1 SGHKS, CDR2 YYEKEE (reference sequence). DNA for the CDR3: TGTGCCAGCAACATACAGTTCCAAGAGACCCAGTACTTC. Protein sequence: CASNIQFQETQYF.

This clonotype was observed many times. J is TRBJ2-1 and V is TRBV27; 8 bases align to TRBD2. The CDR3 runs to 14 residues. Germline CDR1 and CDR2: MNHEY and SMNVEV (reference sequence). The J segment lost 1 base and the V segment lost 7 bases, leaving 3 bases of the junction unmatched. The CDR3: CASKRESSYNEQFF. The CDR3 coding sequence is TGTGCCAGCAAGCGGGAGTCTTCCTACAATGAGCAGTTCTTC.